The rows below give T cell receptor beta chains drawn from one sample of a study of shared clonotypes between healthy human individuals. The protocol was immunoSEQ multiplex PCR, while the TCRdb copy is restricted to in-frame clones and leaves out a portion. The table has about 2.1 million clones, more than 85% seen once; the top ten hold 1.5% to 2%. Input material: naive CD8+ T cells from PBMCs. The receptors were gathered from a man between 18 and 35 years old in good health. Some clones in this sample may be carry-over from other donors' samples. Both conserved end residues are part of each CDR3. The D gene is left open where the match is weak. Where a row states a size, it is once, few, many or the class of an expanded clone; other rows omit it.

j_call clone_size d_call v_call cdr3_aa cdr3_nt
TRBJ2-7 . . TRBV28 CASSLGGARGYEQYF TGTGCCAGCAGTTTAGGGGGGGCGCGTGGCTACGAGCAGTACTTC
TRBJ1-1 once TRBD1 TRBV7-6 CASSHRQGPLSTEAFF TGTGCCAGCAGCCATCGACAGGGGCCGTTAAGCACTGAAGCTTTCTTT
TRBJ2-7 . . TRBV27 CASSTKRAGRAYEQYF TGTGCCAGCAGTACCAAAAGGGCTGGAAGAGCCTACGAGCAGTACTTC
TRBJ1-5 . . TRBV19 CASSITVVGYSNQPQHF TGTGCCAGTAGTATTACCGTGGTCGGGTATAGCAATCAGCCCCAGCATTTT
TRBJ2-1 . TRBD1 TRBV18 CASSPQRRQGKIRYNEQFF TGTGCCAGCTCACCACAAAGGCGACAGGGGAAGATAAGGTACAATGAGCAGTTCTTC
TRBJ2-7 . TRBD1 TRBV11-1 CASSLLPGGNNYEQYF TGTGCCAGCAGCTTACTCCCAGGGGGTAATAACTACGAGCAGTACTTC
TRBJ2-7 . . TRBV27 CASSFRGSSYEQYF TGTGCCAGCAGTTTTAGGGGATCCTCCTACGAGCAGTACTTC
TRBJ2-7 . TRBD1 TRBV30 CAWSLQGVVYEQYF TGTGCCTGGAGTCTCCAGGGGGTAGTTTACGAGCAGTACTTC
TRBJ1-5 . TRBD1 TRBV19 CASGRDRGPSGPQHF TGTGCCAGCGGCCGGGACAGGGGCCCCTCGGGGCCCCAGCATTTT
TRBJ1-2 . . TRBV5-6 CASSLGRQGAGYTF TGTGCCAGCAGCTTAGGTAGGCAGGGCGCCGGCTACACCTTC
TRBJ2-7 . . TRBV5-1 CASSHRGGSYEQYF TGCGCCAGCAGCCACAGGGGAGGATCCTACGAGCAGTACTTC